This is a list of T cell receptor beta chains from one sample in a study of T cell clonotyping in hematopoietic cell transplantation. Using immunoSEQ multiplex PCR, the repertoire was profiled, and TCRdb retains in-frame clones only, with some absent. Altogether 20,000 or so clones are present, approximately 79% being singletons, with the ten largest covering approximately 15%. The source material was peripheral blood mononuclear cells. Source of these receptors: a man in his 60s in good health. Some clones in this sample may be carry-over from other donors' samples. Each CDR3 is given with its conserved first and last residue. A D gene is named only where the DNA matches it firmly. Clone size is stated in some rows and not others, as once, few, many or a class when expanded.

NA,TRBJ2-7,NA,TRBV14,TGTGCCAGCAGCCCCACCTCGTACGAGCAGTACTTC,CASSPTSYEQYF
few,TRBJ1-6,NA,TRBV6-5,TGTGCCAGCAGTTGGCTGGGGGACTATAATTCACCCCTCCACTTT,CASSWLGDYNSPLHF
NA,TRBJ1-3,NA,TRBV5-1,TGCGCCAGCAGCTTGGACAGCTCTGGAAACACCATATATTTT,CASSLDSSGNTIYF
few,TRBJ2-7,TRBD2,TRBV5-8,TGTGCCAGCAGCACTAGGCCGGGAGGATTCTACGAGCAGTACTTC,CASSTRPGGFYEQYF
NA,TRBJ2-1,TRBD2,TRBV13,TGTGCCAGCAGCGAAAACCTCGGACTAGCAGGGTACAATGAGCAGTTCTTC,CASSENLGLAGYNEQFF
NA,TRBJ2-7,NA,TRBV29-1,TGCAGCGTTGCCGAGAGCTACGAGCAGTACTTC,CSVAESYEQYF
NA,TRBJ2-5,NA,TRBV6-5,TGTGCCAGCAGTGGCAGGGAAGAGACCCAGTACTTC,CASSGREETQYF
few,TRBJ2-7,NA,TRBV5-4,TGTGCCAGCAGCTTGGCCAGGGGCCACGAGCAGTACTTC,CASSLARGHEQYF
once,TRBJ2-3,NA,TRBV11-3,TGTGCCAGCAGCTTAGCTAGCACAGATACGCAGTATTTT,CASSLASTDTQYF
NA,TRBJ1-4,NA,TRBV9,TGTGCCAGCAGGGGGGGCAATGAGGAAAAACTGTTTTTT,CASRGGNEEKLFF
NA,TRBJ2-1,TRBD2,TRBV2,TGTGCCACCCAAGCGGGGGGACTTTACAATGAGCAGTTCTTC,CATQAGGLYNEQFF
NA,TRBJ1-2,NA,TRBV29-1,TGCAGCGTTTACATTGATGGCTACACCTTC,CSVYIDGYTF
NA,TRBJ2-7,NA,TRBV2,TGTGCCAGCAGTAAAGGTGCGGGGATTGGCGAGCAGTACTTC,CASSKGAGIGEQYF
NA,TRBJ1-4,NA,TRBV5-1,TGCGCCAGCGGGCCCCACGGGTCAACTAATGAAAAACTGTTTTTT,CASGPHGSTNEKLFF
NA,TRBJ1-2,NA,TRBV5-4,TGTGCCAGCAGCTTGGCCAGATCTCGCAACACCTTC,CASSLARSRNTF
NA,TRBJ1-1,NA,TRBV9,TGTGCCAGCAGCCCGTGGAGGGGCGAGAACACTGAAGCTTTCTTT,CASSPWRGENTEAFF
NA,TRBJ1-2,TRBD1,TRBV5-1,TGCGCCAGCAGCAACGAGGGGGGACAGGGGTCACGCTACACCTTC,CASSNEGGQGSRYTF
few,TRBJ2-7,NA,TRBV29-1,TGCAGCGTTGGGGGACTTTCCTACGAGCAGTACTTC,CSVGGLSYEQYF
NA,TRBJ2-6,NA,TRBV4-1,TGCGCCAGCAGCCAACCGACAGGCTCTGGGGCCAACGTCCTGACTTTC,CASSQPTGSGANVLTF
once,TRBJ2-4,NA,TRBV28,TGTGCCAGCAGCTTGGAACAGGGTAGGGCCAAAAACATTCAGTACTTC,CASSLEQGRAKNIQYF
NA,TRBJ2-7,NA,TRBV30,TGTGCCTGGAGCTTACAGGGAAGGGAGCAGTACTTC,CAWSLQGREQYF
NA,TRBJ2-1,NA,TRBV19,TGTGCCAGTGTGCTTTACAATGAGCAGTTCTTC,CASVLYNEQFF
NA,TRBJ2-1,NA,TRBV5-6,TGTGCCAGCAGCTTGGGGGGGGACAATGAGCAGTTCTTC,CASSLGGDNEQFF
NA,TRBJ2-7,TRBD1,TRBV5-1,TGCGCCAGCAATGTGATGGGACAGGGGAGAACCGAGCAGTACTTC,CASNVMGQGRTEQYF
NA,TRBJ1-1,NA,TRBV2,TGTGCCAGCAGTTTTCAAGGGGGAACTGAAGCTTTCTTT,CASSFQGGTEAFF
NA,TRBJ1-2,NA,TRBV5-4,TGTGCCAGCAGCTTGGAATTATCGTTCCCGACCCTTGGCCATGGCTACACCTTC,CASSLELSFPTLGHGYTF
NA,TRBJ1-2,NA,TRBV5-8,TGTGCCAGCAGCTTGGGGGACCCGGGGAACTATGGCTACACCTTC,CASSLGDPGNYGYTF
NA,TRBJ2-5,NA,TRBV2,TGTGCCAGCAGCCCCCTCAACGGGATGAGGGAGACCCAGTACTTC,CASSPLNGMRETQYF
NA,TRBJ2-3,TRBD2,TRBV6-5,TGTGCCAGCAGCCGAGCCGGGAGGACAGATACGCAGTATTTT,CASSRAGRTDTQYF
NA,TRBJ1-3,NA,TRBV7-2,TGTGCCAGCAGCCCCGGACATTCTGGAAACACCATATATTTT,CASSPGHSGNTIYF
NA,TRBJ1-4,TRBD1,TRBV7-9,TGTGCCAGCAGCTCGGCCGACAGGGAAATTGAAAAACTGTTTTTT,CASSSADREIEKLFF
NA,TRBJ1-2,NA,TRBV27,TGTGCCAGCTGCGATTGGGGGGGGCGGAATGGCTACACCTTC,CASCDWGGRNGYTF
NA,TRBJ1-5,NA,TRBV7-2,TGTGCCAGCAGCTCCCGCAATCAGCCCCAGCATTTT,CASSSRNQPQHF
NA,TRBJ2-1,NA,TRBV29-1,TGCAGCGTTACAGGGATGGGATACAATGAGCAGTTCTTC,CSVTGMGYNEQFF
NA,TRBJ2-2,NA,TRBV7-2,TGTGCCAGCAGCTTCAATCGGGGGACCGGGGAGCTGTTTTTT,CASSFNRGTGELFF
NA,TRBJ2-3,NA,TRBV7-3,TGTGCCAGCAGCCCGGACGGGGGGCGGACAGATACGCAGTATTTT,CASSPDGGRTDTQYF
NA,TRBJ1-1,NA,TRBV6-1,TGTGCCAGCAACCTTGGGAGAAGGGGTCTAGAAGCTTTCTTT,CASNLGRRGLEAFF
NA,TRBJ2-4,NA,TRBV2,TGTGCCAGCGGGGGAGGGGGGTTAGCCAAAAACATTCAGTACTTC,CASGGGGLAKNIQYF
once,TRBJ1-2,NA,TRBV29-1,TGCAGCGGGCGTTCCGCTACAGACTATGGCTACACCTTC,CSGRSATDYGYTF
NA,TRBJ1-5,NA,TRBV18,TGTGCCAGCTCATCACAGGACATTGCCGAGGGGCCCCAGCATTTT,CASSSQDIAEGPQHF
NA,TRBJ2-3,TRBD2,TRBV5-4,TGTGCCACTAGACGGGGGGGAGGAGGGGCTAGCACAGATACGCAGTATTTT,CATRRGGGGASTDTQYF
NA,TRBJ2-7,NA,TRBV28,TGTGCCAGCAGTCACCCATGGACAGCCGAGCAGTACTTC,CASSHPWTAEQYF
few,TRBJ1-1,NA,TRBV29-1,TGCAGCGTAGAGAGGACGGAGCGTGGAGAAGCTTTCTTT,CSVERTERGEAFF
NA,TRBJ2-7,NA,TRBV27,TGTGCCAGCAGTTTATCAGGGGCCCACGAGCAGTACTTC,CASSLSGAHEQYF
NA,TRBJ1-2,NA,TRBV5-8,TGTGCCAGCAGCTTCCCTAGGTTGGCGGGGTATGGCTACACCTTC,CASSFPRLAGYGYTF
NA,TRBJ2-7,NA,TRBV7-8,TGTGCCAGCACCCCATCGAGGGTCTTTACCTACGAGCAGTACTTC,CASTPSRVFTYEQYF
NA,TRBJ2-7,TRBD1,TRBV5-4,TGTGCCAGCAGCTCAAGGGGACAGGGGAGAGCTTGGCCCTACGAGCAGTACTTC,CASSSRGQGRAWPYEQYF
NA,TRBJ2-5,TRBD2,TRBV5-1,TGCGCCAGCAGCCCAGGACTAGCCAAGGAGACCCAGTACTTC,CASSPGLAKETQYF
NA,TRBJ2-5,TRBD2,TRBV28,TGTGCCAGCAGTTCACCTACCGGGACTAGCAGACAGACCCAGTACTTC,CASSSPTGTSRQTQYF
few,TRBJ1-2,NA,TRBV29-1,TGCAGCGTTACACAGGGAGGGGATGGCTACACCTTC,CSVTQGGDGYTF
NA,TRBJ2-3,NA,TRBV7-2,TGTGCCAGCAGCCGTAGCGGAAACACAGATACGCAGTATTTT,CASSRSGNTDTQYF
few,TRBJ1-2,NA,TRBV10-3,TGTGCCATCAGTGAGAACACCAACTATGGCTACACCTTC,CAISENTNYGYTF
NA,TRBJ1-2,NA,TRBV4-1,TGCGCCAGCAGCCAAGAGGGCTGGGGCCGGGATTATGGCTACACCTTC,CASSQEGWGRDYGYTF
NA,TRBJ2-3,TRBD2,TRBV5-1,TGCGCCAGCAGCCCGCTTAGTAGCGGGAGGACGGATACGCAGTATTTT,CASSPLSSGRTDTQYF
NA,TRBJ2-5,TRBD1,TRBV6-1,TGTGCCAGCAGTCCAGACAGGGATGGGACCCAGTACTTC,CASSPDRDGTQYF